This T cell receptor beta chain stems from a study of response to subunit inactivated influenza vaccine. Whole-study findings and limits: Authors suggested each seasonal influenza vaccination recruits few new T cells.

This clonotype was seen many times. The antigen is undetermined. TCRdb independently ran MiXCR on the RT-PCR reads; one entry per CDR3 protein. The sample lists 630,000 or so distinct CDR3 sequences, 15% to 17% occurring once. This CDR3 has 12 residues. V was cut by 5 bases and J by 12 bases, with 17 bases left in between. This TCR came from a man between 50 and 59 years old who received an inactivated influenza vaccine. Sample: PBMCs from blood, taken 11 to 12 days after vaccination. The chain recombines TRBV12-3 or TRBV12-4 with TRBJ2-7; tentatively, D is TRBD1 or TRBD2 (5 bases each). This CDR3 is CASSLTRDLTYF. DNA for the CDR3: TGTGCCAGCAGTCTTACCCGGGACCTTACGTACTTC.